This T cell receptor beta chain was recorded in a study of vaccination and CD4 T cells after COVID-19. Regarding the study as a whole: Post-vaccination reactive clonotypes (median about 40) did not differ significantly from post-infection (approximately 22).

The Oncomine TCR Beta short-read assay generated sequence data from the DNA of cultured CD4+ T cells. Genomic DNA was isolated from CD4+ T cells that had been cultured. TCRdb passed the PCR reads through MiXCR, listing each CDR3 protein once. The sample shows fewer than 20,000 distinct CDR3 sequences, about 39% of them seen only once. Remarks on this clonotype: Its antigen is as yet unknown.

Stated treatment: roughly 11-day PBMC culture with coronavirus spike peptide pools or control peptides (ViraFEST assay). ViraFEST used peptide pools to expand antigen-specific T cells before TCR sequencing. After around ten days of culture, CD4+ T cells were negatively selected. CDR1 SGHTA and CDR2 FQGTGA come from the germline V gene. J gave up 2 bases and V 10 bases, and 9 bases lay outside the gene matches. This CDR3 region has 14 residues. Sequenced here: CD4+ T cells from blood, cultured in vitro, sampled after SARS-CoV-2 vaccination. The receptor comes from a human donor who had recovered from COVID-19. The V call is TRBV7-3, the J call TRBJ2-3, with 7 bases fitting TRBD1. CDR3 coding DNA: TGTGCCAAGGGGACAGCAGGCAACACAGATACGCAGTATTTT. Translated: CAKGTAGNTDTQYF.